This is a list of T cell receptor beta chains from one sample in a study of regulatory T cells in long-lasting Graves disease. TCRdb reprocessed the multiplex PCR reads with MiXCR, giving one entry per CDR3 protein. The top ten hold roughly 8.9% of the sample, which has more than 450,000 distinct CDR3 sequences, 12% seen once. This sample also appeared in a second study, on T cells in Graves' hyperthyroidism and ophthalmopathy.

The specimen was peripheral blood mononuclear cells (PBMCs), collected at new diagnosis, from a patient treated with antithyroid drugs. Receptors originate from a woman aged 25 to 39 with Graves disease. Each CDR3 is given with its conserved first and last residue. A D gene is named only where the DNA matches it firmly. Only some rows state a clone size, as once, few, many or a class for expanded clones.

v_call	d_call	j_call	clone_size	cdr3_aa	cdr3_nt
TRBV2	NA	TRBJ2-1	many	CASNGVSYNEQFF	TGTGCCAGCAATGGGGTCTCCTACAATGAGCAGTTCTTC
TRBV7-9	NA	TRBJ2-7	few	CASSQGGLDEQYF	TGTGCCAGCAGCCAGGGCGGCCTCGACGAGCAGTACTTC
TRBV10-3	NA	TRBJ1-1	many	CAIRGTMNTEAFF	TGTGCCATCCGGGGGACGATGAACACTGAAGCTTTCTTT
TRBV6-1	NA	TRBJ2-1	many	CASSRQLVRGHNEQFF	TGTGCCAGCAGTCGCCAGCTGGTACGCGGCCACAATGAGCAGTTCTTC
TRBV28	TRBD1	TRBJ1-2	many	CASSLIGYRTGGWGYTF	TGTGCCAGCAGTTTGATTGGGTACCGGACAGGGGGCTGGGGCTACACCTTC
TRBV27	TRBD1	TRBJ2-5	many	CASSLLGQSETQYF	TGTGCCAGCAGTTTATTGGGACAGTCGGAGACCCAGTACTTC
TRBV10-3	TRBD1	TRBJ1-1	many	CAISRQGDTEAFF	TGTGCCATCAGCCGACAGGGGGACACTGAAGCTTTCTTT
TRBV11-2	TRBD2	TRBJ2-1	few	CASSLDPAGTYNEQFF	TGCGCCAGCAGCTTGGATCCAGCGGGAACCTACAATGAGCAGTTCTTC
TRBV28	NA	TRBJ1-3	many	CASSPRRPGRGNTIYF	TGTGCCAGCAGTCCCCGTCGTCCGGGTCGAGGAAACACCATATATTTT
TRBV6-1	NA	TRBJ1-2	many	CASSETTGNYGYTF	TGTGCCAGCAGTGAAACTACAGGGAACTATGGCTACACCTTC
TRBV7-8	TRBD2	TRBJ2-7	many	CASSLEGLREGLYEQYF	TGTGCCAGCAGCTTAGAGGGACTGCGGGAGGGGCTCTACGAGCAGTACTTC
TRBV7-6	TRBD2	TRBJ2-3	many	CASSLAFGTSPDTQYF	TGTGCCAGCAGCTTAGCCTTCGGGACTAGTCCAGATACGCAGTATTTT
TRBV4-2	NA	TRBJ2-2	NA	CASSLLGVSTGELFF	TGTGCCAGCAGCTTATTGGGGGTTAGCACCGGGGAGCTGTTTTTT
TRBV28	NA	TRBJ2-1	many	CASSFGTRLFDNEQFF	TGTGCCAGCAGTTTCGGAACAAGATTGTTTGACAATGAGCAGTTCTTC
TRBV27	NA	TRBJ1-4	many	CASSSSPKTNEKLFF	TGTGCCAGCAGTTCAAGCCCCAAGACTAATGAAAAACTGTTTTTT
TRBV3-1	NA	TRBJ2-5	few	CASSHAGSPQYF	TGTGCCAGCAGCCACGCAGGGTCGCCCCAGTACTTC
TRBV11-2	TRBD1	TRBJ2-5	many	CASSLSGQGDLETQYF	TGTGCCAGCAGCTTATCCGGACAGGGGGATCTAGAGACCCAGTACTTC
TRBV19	TRBD1	TRBJ1-6	NA	CASSTGTVRSPLHF	TGTGCCAGTAGTACCGGGACAGTTCGTTCACCCCTCCACTTT
TRBV6-2/TRBV6-3	TRBD1	TRBJ1-1	NA	CASSGQGFGEAFF	TGTGCCAGCAGCGGACAGGGGTTCGGTGAAGCTTTCTTT
TRBV3-1	NA	TRBJ2-7	many	CASSPPGEGSSGEQYF	TGTGCCAGCAGCCCCCCAGGAGAGGGTAGTTCGGGCGAGCAGTACTTC
TRBV28	TRBD1	TRBJ1-5	many	CASRGDRGPDYSNQPQHF	TGTGCCAGCAGGGGCGACAGGGGCCCCGATTATAGCAATCAGCCCCAGCATTTT
TRBV29-1	NA	TRBJ2-1	few	CSVRSGLLWNEQFF	TGCAGCGTTCGGTCAGGGCTACTCTGGAATGAGCAGTTCTTC
TRBV5-1	TRBD1	TRBJ1-1	many	CASSLGDSGRAFF	TGCGCCAGCAGCTTGGGGGACAGTGGGCGTGCTTTCTTT
TRBV18	NA	TRBJ2-3	many	CASSPPGKDTQYF	TGTGCCAGCTCACCACCGGGAAAGGATACGCAGTATTTT
TRBV28	NA	TRBJ2-1	many	CASSLLGAPNEQFF	TGTGCCAGCAGTTTATTGGGGGCCCCCAATGAGCAGTTCTTC
TRBV12-3/TRBV12-4	NA	TRBJ1-3	many	CASSLAIRVFSGNTIYF	TGTGCCAGCAGTTTAGCGATCAGGGTTTTCTCTGGAAACACCATATATTTT
TRBV2	NA	TRBJ1-3	few	CASKRDRSSGNTIYF	TGTGCCAGCAAAAGAGACCGGAGCTCTGGAAACACCATATATTTT
TRBV27	TRBD2	TRBJ2-1	once	CASSLYLAGGIDEQFF	TGTGCCAGCAGTTTATATCTAGCGGGAGGGATCGATGAGCAGTTCTTC
TRBV11-2	TRBD2	TRBJ2-1	many	CASSLTSGWEQFF	TGTGCCAGCAGCTTGACTAGCGGATGGGAGCAGTTCTTC
TRBV28	NA	TRBJ2-1	many	CASYAQGKSYNEQFF	TGTGCCAGTTACGCTCAGGGGAAGTCCTACAATGAGCAGTTCTTC
TRBV2	TRBD2	TRBJ2-7	NA	CASMLASGTGYEQYF	TGTGCCAGCATGCTCGCTAGCGGGACGGGCTACGAGCAGTACTTC
TRBV11-2	NA	TRBJ2-7	NA	CASSFNRKSSYEQYF	TGTGCCAGCAGTTTTAACAGAAAGAGCTCCTACGAGCAGTACTTC
TRBV11-2	NA	TRBJ2-5	NA	CASSLVEVEETQYF	TGTGCCAGCAGCTTAGTGGAGGTGGAGGAGACCCAGTACTTC
TRBV29-1	TRBD1	TRBJ1-3	few	CSLTGAGNTIYF	TGCAGCCTTACAGGGGCTGGAAACACCATATATTTT
TRBV6-5	NA	TRBJ1-1	many	CASSYSEGDVYGNTEAFF	TGTGCCAGCAGTTACTCGGAGGGAGACGTATATGGGAACACTGAAGCTTTCTTT
TRBV15	NA	TRBJ1-2	NA	CATSRDLWAGYTF	TGTGCCACCAGCAGAGACTTATGGGCTGGCTACACCTTC
TRBV20-1	NA	TRBJ2-3	many	CSAVGSRSSTDTQYF	TGCAGTGCTGTAGGATCGCGGTCTAGCACAGATACGCAGTATTTT
TRBV11-3	NA	TRBJ2-1	many	CASSSGNGVHEQFF	TGTGCCAGCAGCTCGGGTAACGGGGTCCATGAGCAGTTCTTC
TRBV5-1	TRBD1	TRBJ1-1	few	CASSLGHRDSLEAFF	TGCGCCAGCAGCTTGGGGCACCGGGACAGTCTTGAAGCTTTCTTT
TRBV19	NA	TRBJ2-1	few	CASSPGWVEAYNEQFF	TGTGCCAGTAGCCCCGGATGGGTGGAGGCCTACAATGAGCAGTTCTTC
TRBV7-2	TRBD2	TRBJ2-5	NA	CASSRVPGTSVWETQYF	TGTGCCAGCAGCCGCGTCCCCGGGACTAGCGTGTGGGAGACCCAGTACTTC
TRBV10-3	NA	TRBJ2-1	many	CAINSSPSSYNEQFF	TGTGCCATCAATAGCAGTCCAAGCTCCTACAATGAGCAGTTCTTC
TRBV12-3/TRBV12-4	NA	TRBJ2-1	many	CASSRSGSYNEQFF	TGTGCCAGCAGCCGTTCCGGGTCCTACAATGAGCAGTTCTTC
TRBV28	TRBD1	TRBJ2-5	many	CASSWEQGARETQYF	TGTGCCAGCAGCTGGGAACAGGGGGCTAGGGAGACCCAGTACTTC
TRBV7-6	NA	TRBJ2-3	NA	CASSQTWDTQYF	TGTGCCAGCAGCCAAACATGGGATACGCAGTATTTT
TRBV7-6	TRBD2	TRBJ2-2	NA	CASSLVPRLAEAWSQGGELFF	TGTGCCAGCAGCTTAGTTCCTCGTCTAGCGGAAGCGTGGTCCCAGGGCGGGGAGCTGTTTTTT
TRBV7-2	NA	TRBJ2-2	many	CASSRRAAAGGELFF	TGTGCCAGCAGCCGACGGGCAGCTGCGGGCGGGGAGCTGTTTTTT
TRBV19	NA	TRBJ1-4	NA	CASTRFKATNEKLFF	TGTGCCAGTACCCGGTTTAAGGCAACTAATGAAAAACTGTTTTTT
TRBV14	TRBD1	TRBJ2-7	many	CASSQVGQGIGEQYF	TGTGCCAGCAGCCAAGTCGGACAGGGAATTGGCGAGCAGTACTTC
TRBV6-1	NA	TRBJ2-7	many	CASSEAGSYEQYF	TGTGCCAGCAGTGAGGCGGGATCCTACGAGCAGTACTTC
TRBV4-1	NA	TRBJ2-7	NA	CASSQVGTLVYF	TGCGCCAGCAGCCAAGTAGGGACCCTCGTGTACTTC
TRBV24-1	NA	TRBJ1-2	many	CATSSGPNYGYTF	TGTGCCACCAGCAGCGGACCCAACTATGGCTACACCTTC
TRBV2	NA	TRBJ2-7	many	CASSEDSPPVGYEQYF	TGTGCCAGCAGTGAAGACAGCCCTCCGGTAGGATACGAGCAGTACTTC
TRBV7-2	NA	TRBJ2-7	many	CASSRRDPYEQYF	TGTGCCAGCAGCCGCCGGGACCCCTACGAGCAGTACTTC